The 8 T cell receptor beta chains reported below all come from one sample, sequenced in a study of graft-versus-host responses after intestinal transplantation. Only in-frame clones appear in the TCRdb table, and some are missing; sequencing was by immunoSEQ multiplex PCR. The table shows around 40,000 clones, with 90% to 95% occurring only once. The antigens of these receptors remain unknown. Sequences were derived from unstimulated CD8+ T cells sorted from spleen or lymph node cells, sampled before transplant. The receptors here all came from a human donor who was the organ donor for an intestinal transplant.

This chain joins TRBV6-5 and TRBJ2-7; 10 positions match TRBD2. The J segment lost 2 bases and the V segment lost 5 bases, leaving 3 bases of the junction unmatched. CDR3 length: 14 residues. CDR1 MNHEY and CDR2 SVGAGI come from the germline V gene. CDR3 protein: CASSESGGAYEQYF. In DNA form, the CDR3 reads TGTGCCAGCAGTGAAAGCGGGGGGGCCTACGAGCAGTACTTC.

This chain joins TRBV6-6 and TRBJ1-2, with D possibly matching TRBD1 (6 bases). The CDR3 contains 15 residues. Looked up from germline, CDR1 is MNHNY and CDR2 is SVGAGI (reference sequence). The germline V and J ends were trimmed by 2 bases and 1 base, with 11 bases remaining between them. The CDR3 protein is CASSYPDRFNYGYTF. The CDR3 nucleotides are TGTGCCAGCAGTTACCCCGACAGGTTTAACTATGGCTACACCTTC.

The V call is TRBV19, the J call TRBJ2-1; D gene unclear. Germline V lookup: CDR1 LNHDA, CDR2 SQIVND (reference sequence). The CDR3 is 15 amino acids. With 2 bases removed from V and 5 bases from J, the gap between germline ends came to 13 bases. The CDR3 protein is CASSIIGSSHNEQFF. DNA for the CDR3: TGTGCCAGTAGTATAATTGGATCAAGCCACAATGAGCAGTTCTTC.

This clone was observed once. V usage is TRBV9 and J usage is TRBJ1-1; TRBD1 agrees at 11 bases. Trimming at V came to 2 bases and at J to 4 bases, leaving 1 base not matched to a gene. This CDR3 is 14 amino acids long. Germline V gives CDR1 SGDLS, CDR2 YYNGEE. CDR3 protein: CASSVGTGGTEAFF. CDR3 nucleotides: TGTGCCAGCAGCGTTGGGACAGGGGGCACTGAAGCTTTCTTT.

This chain links TRBV18 with TRBJ2-1; 7 nucleotides match TRBD2. This CDR3 spans 11 amino acids. V shed 3 bases and J 10 bases; nucleotides not matched to a gene: 0. The germline CDR1 and CDR2 sequences are KGHSH and LQKENI. CDR3 region: CASSPGGEQFF. The CDR3 DNA is TGTGCCAGCTCACCGGGGGGGGAGCAGTTCTTC.

This chain connects TRBV5-3 to TRBJ1-5; 8 nucleotides match TRBD1. TRBV5-3 is noted as an ORF with a role that remains uncertain. This CDR3 is built from 16 residues. Trimming removed 5 bases from V and 3 bases from J; junction bases left unmatched: 10. CDR3 protein: CARSDGQGLTNQPQHF. The CDR3 DNA follows: TGTGCCAGAAGTGATGGACAGGGCCTAACCAATCAGCCCCAGCATTTT.

V is TRBV5-8 and J is TRBJ2-3; 11 nucleotides agree with TRBD2. The CDR3 spans 17 residues. V lost 4 bases and J lost 4; bases outside the gene matches: 11. CDR1 SGHTS and CDR2 YDEGEE come from the germline V gene. The CDR3 loop reads CASSLKLGLAESDTQYF. CDR3 nucleotide sequence: TGTGCCAGCAGCCTCAAATTGGGACTAGCGGAGTCAGATACGCAGTATTTT.

With respect to this clone: The same CDR3 also results from other DNA sequences found in this sample. V and J are TRBV19 and TRBJ2-1; D is perhaps TRBD2 (6 bases). Germline V CDR1 and CDR2: LNHDA, SQIVND (reference sequence). The germline V and J ends were trimmed by 3 bases and 4 bases, with 7 bases remaining between them. The CDR3 extends over 13 amino acids. The CDR3 here is CASSIGGYNEQFF. The CDR3 region has the DNA TGTGCCAGTAGTATCGGGGGATACAATGAGCAGTTCTTC.